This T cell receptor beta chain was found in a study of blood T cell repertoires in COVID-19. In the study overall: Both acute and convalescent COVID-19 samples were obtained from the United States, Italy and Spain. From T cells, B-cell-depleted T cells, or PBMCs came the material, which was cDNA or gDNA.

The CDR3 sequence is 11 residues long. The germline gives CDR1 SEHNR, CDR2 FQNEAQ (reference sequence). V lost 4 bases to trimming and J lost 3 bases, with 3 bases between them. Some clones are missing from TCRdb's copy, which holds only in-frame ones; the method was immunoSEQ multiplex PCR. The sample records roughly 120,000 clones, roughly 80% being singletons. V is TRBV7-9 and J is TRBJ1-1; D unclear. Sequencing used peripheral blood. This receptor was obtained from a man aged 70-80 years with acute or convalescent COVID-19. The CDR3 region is CASSSDTEAFF. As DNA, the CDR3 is TGTGCCAGCAGCTCAGACACTGAAGCTTTCTTT.